This is a list of T cell receptor beta chains from one sample in a study of siplizumab effects on memory and regulatory T cells. Repertoires were generated with immunoSEQ multiplex PCR, while TCRdb's copy carries only in-frame clones and drops some. This table has about 55,000 clones, 95% to 98% appearing once. The sample consisted of naive CD4+ T cells sorted from blood. Receptors were obtained from a human donor in good health. Both conserved end residues are part of each CDR3. A D gene is named only where the DNA matches it firmly. Size is stated for part of the rows, as once, few or many counts, or as a class when the clone is expanded.

abundance	d_gene	j_gene	v_gene	CDR3nt	CDR3aa
-	-	TRBJ1-1	TRBV6-5	TGTGCCAGCAGGACCCAGGGTGACGCTGAAGCTTTCTTT	CASRTQGDAEAFF
-	-	TRBJ2-1	TRBV7-9	TGTGCCAGCAGCTTAGTCTCGGGCCATGAGCAGTTCTTC	CASSLVSGHEQFF
-	-	TRBJ1-5	TRBV19	TGTGCCAGTAGTATAGCCCAAAATAGCAATCAGCCCCAGCATTTT	CASSIAQNSNQPQHF
once	TRBD1	TRBJ2-4	TRBV19	TGTGCCAGTAGTATCCAGGGGGTTTCGGCCAAAAACATTCAGTACTTC	CASSIQGVSAKNIQYF
once	-	TRBJ2-4	TRBV6-5	TGTGCCAGCACACTTGGTCGCAAAAACATTCAGTACTTC	CASTLGRKNIQYF
-	-	TRBJ2-2	TRBV5-6	TGTGCCAGCAGCTTGGTTGGGTCCGGGGAGCTGTTTTTT	CASSLVGSGELFF
-	TRBD2	TRBJ2-1	TRBV7-3	TGTGCCAGCAGCTCCACTAGCGGGAGGATTGAGCAGTTCTTC	CASSSTSGRIEQFF
-	TRBD2	TRBJ2-3	TRBV5-4	TGTGCCAGCAGCTTGGATAGCGGGAGGGATACGCAGTATTTT	CASSLDSGRDTQYF
-	-	TRBJ1-3	TRBV20-1	TGCAGTGCCCTCCAGGTCGACACCATATATTTT	CSALQVDTIYF
-	TRBD2	TRBJ2-7	TRBV7-9	TGTGCCAGCAGCCGGGGTGGGACTAGCGTTTACGAGCAGTACTTC	CASSRGGTSVYEQYF
-	TRBD2	TRBJ2-1	TRBV27	TGTGCCAGCAGTTTTGGGGGAGGGCCGTCCTACAATGAGCAGTTCTTC	CASSFGGGPSYNEQFF
-	TRBD2	TRBJ2-5	TRBV30	TGTGCCTGGAGTGCACGGGGACTAGCGCTAGAGACCCAGTACTTC	CAWSARGLALETQYF
-	TRBD2	TRBJ2-3	TRBV6-6	TGTGCCAGCACCCCCGGGACTAGCGGGAGAGGAGATACGCAGTATTTT	CASTPGTSGRGDTQYF
-	-	TRBJ2-5	TRBV11-3	TGTGCCAGCAGCTTTGGGCGGGTACAAGAGACCCAGTACTTC	CASSFGRVQETQYF
-	-	TRBJ1-3	TRBV30	TGTGCCTGGAGTGTTAGTTCTGGAAACACCATATATTTT	CAWSVSSGNTIYF
-	-	TRBJ1-1	TRBV5-6	TGTGCCAGCAGCCCTGGTCGCTTCGGCACTGAAGCTTTCTTT	CASSPGRFGTEAFF
-	TRBD1	TRBJ2-2	TRBV6-6	TGTGCCAGCAGTCAACAGGGGTACACCGGGGAGCTGTTTTTT	CASSQQGYTGELFF
-	TRBD1	TRBJ1-3	TRBV11-2	TGTGCCAGCAGCCGTTCAGGGGGCGCTGGAAACACCATATATTTT	CASSRSGGAGNTIYF
-	-	TRBJ1-5	TRBV6-5	TGTGCCAGCAGTCGTGTTTCGAATCAGCCCCAGCATTTT	CASSRVSNQPQHF
once	TRBD1	TRBJ1-3	TRBV9	TGTGCCAGCAGCCCTCACTTTCTTGGGACAGTGGCAAACTCTGGAAACACCATATATTTT	CASSPHFLGTVANSGNTIYF
-	-	TRBJ2-5	TRBV30	TGTGCCTGGAGGGGGGACATCGGAGGGCGATCGGAGACCCAGTACTTC	CAWRGDIGGRSETQYF
-	TRBD2	TRBJ2-7	TRBV10-3	TGTGCCATCACCGAAGGGACTAGCGGCCTCTACGAGCAGTACTTC	CAITEGTSGLYEQYF
-	TRBD2	TRBJ2-1	TRBV5-1	TGCGCCAGCAGCTTCGATGTCGGGAGGGGGGTTGAGCAGTTCTTC	CASSFDVGRGVEQFF
-	-	TRBJ1-4	TRBV7-9	TGTGCCAGCAGCTTAAATCTGGGGGGAAATGAAAAACTGTTTTTT	CASSLNLGGNEKLFF
once	-	TRBJ2-5	TRBV7-2	TGTGCCAGCAGCTTGAGGTATCAAGAGACCCAGTACTTC	CASSLRYQETQYF
-	TRBD2	TRBJ2-2	TRBV29-1	TGCAGCGTTGATGGTGTAGCGGGAGGGGCAACCGGGGAGCTGTTTTTT	CSVDGVAGGATGELFF
-	-	TRBJ2-2	TRBV7-2	TGTGCCAGCAGCTTAGTAAAGAACACCGGGGAGCTGTTTTTT	CASSLVKNTGELFF
-	-	TRBJ2-6	TRBV25-1	TGTGCCAGCAGTGAATTCGAACTCTCTGGGGCCAACGTCCTGACTTTC	CASSEFELSGANVLTF
-	TRBD1	TRBJ1-2	TRBV5-1	TGCGCCAGCAGCACCTCGTTTCAGGGGGGGTTCTATGGCTACACCTTC	CASSTSFQGGFYGYTF
-	TRBD2	TRBJ2-5	TRBV30	TGTGCCTGGACGGGGACTAGCGGGATAGAGACCCAGTACTTC	CAWTGTSGIETQYF
-	-	TRBJ2-4	TRBV28	TGTGCCAGCAGTTTTTGGGCAGGGGTAAACATTCAGTACTTC	CASSFWAGVNIQYF
-	-	TRBJ2-7	TRBV10-3	TGTGCCATCAGTGAGTCAAGCAGGGCTTACGAGCAGTACTTC	CAISESSRAYEQYF
-	-	TRBJ1-5	TRBV28	TGTGCCAGCACTGGGGTCCCCAGCAATCAGCCCCAGCATTTT	CASTGVPSNQPQHF
-	-	TRBJ1-3	TRBV6-6	TGTGCCAGCAGTTTTCACGACGTACCCTCTGGAAACACCATATATTTT	CASSFHDVPSGNTIYF
once	-	TRBJ1-4	TRBV6-6	TGTGCCAGCAGTTACTCGTTAGCGGATAGGAAACTGTTTTTT	CASSYSLADRKLFF
-	-	TRBJ2-2	TRBV5-4	TGTGCCAGCAGCTTGGACGGGAACACCGGGGAGCTGTTTTTT	CASSLDGNTGELFF
-	-	TRBJ2-2	TRBV7-2	TGTGCCAGCAAGACTGGGAGGCCAACCGGGGAGCTGTTTTTT	CASKTGRPTGELFF
-	-	TRBJ1-3	TRBV16	TGTGCCAGCAGCCAACCGGACGGCACTCCTGGAAACACCATATATTTT	CASSQPDGTPGNTIYF
once	TRBD1	TRBJ1-6	TRBV9	TGTGCCAGCAGCGCGGGACAGTCACCCCTCCACTTT	CASSAGQSPLHF
-	TRBD1	TRBJ2-5	TRBV7-8	TGTGCCAGCAGCTTAAGGACAGGGGATAAAGAGACCCAGTACTTC	CASSLRTGDKETQYF
-	-	TRBJ2-1	TRBV5-1	TGCGCCAGCAGCTTGGGGTCGGCAGGGAAAAATGAGCAGTTCTTC	CASSLGSAGKNEQFF
-	TRBD1	TRBJ1-4	TRBV2	TGTGCCAGCAGTAGACAGGGGATCGAAAAACTGTTTTTT	CASSRQGIEKLFF
-	TRBD2	TRBJ2-3	TRBV5-1	TGCGCCAGCAGCCGACTAGCGGGAGGCCTGGGTACGCAGTATTTT	CASSRLAGGLGTQYF
-	-	TRBJ2-7	TRBV18	TGTGCCAGCTCACCCCGGAGCCCTGGGGGGACCCACGAGCAGTACTTC	CASSPRSPGGTHEQYF
-	TRBD2	TRBJ2-7	TRBV2	TGTGCCAGCAGTGGGCTAGCGGGAGCCTACGAGCAGTACTTC	CASSGLAGAYEQYF
-	TRBD1	TRBJ2-7	TRBV30	TGTGCCTGGACAGGGGGCTACGAGCAGTACTTC	CAWTGGYEQYF